This T cell receptor (beta chain) emerged from a study of CD8 T cells in ankylosing spondylitis. Study-level results: Among TCR beta sequences, a motif of several highly homologous variants appeared characteristic of ankylosing spondylitis blood. Disease-linked clones were found to be CD8+ and relatively rare in peripheral blood.

One entry per CDR3 protein results from TCRdb running MiXCR on the 5' RACE reads. The sample holds fewer than 500,000 distinct CDR3 sequences, 25% to 30% seen once. A word on this clonotype: Its antigen is still unknown.

The clonotype was recovered from a male donor with ankylosing spondylitis. Sample: blood, either unsorted or a sorted T cell fraction (not recorded which).

The CDR3, as DNA: TGTGCCAGCAGCCGGACACCCGACAGGACGAATCAGCCCCAGCATTTT. This codes for CASSRTPDRTNQPQHF. The V call is TRBV4-2, the J call TRBJ1-5; weak D call: TRBD1 (6 bases). CDR1 LGHNA and CDR2 YNFKEQ come from the germline V gene. The CDR3 contains 16 residues. V was clipped by 4 bases and J by 4 bases, with 17 bases between them.